This TCR beta chain was retrieved from a study of cytomegalovirus exposure and HLA in healthy donors. Notes on the study in general: There was a cluster of highly shared sequence variants that was likely a sequencing artifact. The investigators catalogued 150 to 200 TCR beta chains as cytomegalovirus-associated.

This clone showed up just once. Its target is unknown. The primer mix had 60 Vbeta and 13 Jbeta primers. Clones were sequenced by immunoSEQ multiplex PCR, and TCRdb holds only the in-frame ones, with some missing. Here the sample spans some 88,000 clones, 65% to 80% being singletons. Nominally healthy donors provided the samples, though records likely missed some immune exposures. Material for sequencing was PBMCs. This sequence was found in a woman aged 18 to 35 in good health and CMV-seropositive.

The CDR3 DNA is TGTGCCAGCAGTTCCAAGCTGCGGGACAGTGAAACCCAGTACTTC. Residues: CASSSKLRDSETQYF. The rearrangement links TRBV27 to TRBJ2-5, with D possibly TRBD1 on 7 matching bases. Germline CDR1 and CDR2: MNHEY and SMNVEV (reference sequence). V lost 4 bases and J lost 8, with 20 bases in between. The CDR3 totals 15 residues.